The subject of this entry is one T cell receptor (beta chain). This receptor's antigen is unknown. Qualities for individual bases were not recorded, and no much larger clone is one base off. From a lookup of the germline V gene (reference sequence), CDR1 and CDR2 are GTSNPN and SVGIG. The junction carries 6 bases between V and J, which are trimmed by 4 bases and 1 base respectively. Including cysteine and phenylalanine, the CDR3 has 12 amino acids. The sequence is cut down to CDR3 DNA, 36 bases in frame from base 1. TCRbeta CDR3 regions were amplified from genomic DNA by means of the immunoSEQ Assay, a bias-controlled multiplex PCR. The study's processing was this. Nucleated cell counts per sample were estimated from amplification of reference gene primers within the assay. Sequence reads were collapsed and filtered to measure the absolute abundance of every unique TCRbeta CDR3 rearrangement. For each sample, productive Simpson clonality was calculated by taking the square root of Simpson's diversity index across productive rearrangements. TCRdb limited this immuneACCESS table to in-frame rearrangements with V and J called. A share of clones is missing; checked studies link under half to unresolved V genes, and the rest is unexplained. V, J and clone size are those of that table, while D and trimming were read from the DNA. Across this sample there are approximately 70,000 clones, with approximately 90% seen only once. Around 3.6% of the sample is taken by the ten largest.

One collaborating source in Seattle enrolled patients during active infection and followed them longitudinally through the course of disease. Each collaborating institution followed its own protocols to collect whole blood in K2EDTA tubes. Collaborator samples were shipped for TCRbeta analysis as frozen whole blood, isolated PBMCs, or DNA extracted from either sample type. This entry is derived from a study of blood T cell repertoires in COVID-19 (dated by TCRdb to the early 2020s). The study in broad terms: Samples from collaborators originated in the United States, Italy and Spain and spanned both the acute and convalescent phases of COVID-19. The prospective study material was composed of cDNA or gDNA derived from T cells, B-cell-depleted T cells, or PBMCs. Subjects who had been exposed to COVID-19, were actively infected with it, or had recovered from it provided the deeply sampled blood TCRbeta repertoires that made up the dataset. The repertoires were released in a freely available public database intended as a resource for research on the immune response to SARS-CoV-2. The samples were drawn from the first 160 participants of the ongoing ImmuneRACE study and from 1,254 subjects provided by 6 global collaborators. Nearly every sample came with metadata listing a de-identified subject ID, COVID-19 status, age in years and sex. Where available, HLA class I and class II types were taken from metadata supplied by the sample provider and were not determined by assay-based typing.

The paper as a whole reports these results and caveats: The quantity of clinical and demographic metadata differed by source and by participant and was supplied without curation.

Material for sequencing was peripheral blood. The receptor chain draws on TRBV30 and TRBJ2-3, with a weak D call of TRBD2 (6 bases match). This TCR was recovered from a woman aged 45-65 years with COVID-19, enrolled during active disease. Read as DNA, the sequence is TGTGCCTGGACTAGCGGCACAGATACGCAGTATTTT. Its product reads: CAWTSGTDTQYF.